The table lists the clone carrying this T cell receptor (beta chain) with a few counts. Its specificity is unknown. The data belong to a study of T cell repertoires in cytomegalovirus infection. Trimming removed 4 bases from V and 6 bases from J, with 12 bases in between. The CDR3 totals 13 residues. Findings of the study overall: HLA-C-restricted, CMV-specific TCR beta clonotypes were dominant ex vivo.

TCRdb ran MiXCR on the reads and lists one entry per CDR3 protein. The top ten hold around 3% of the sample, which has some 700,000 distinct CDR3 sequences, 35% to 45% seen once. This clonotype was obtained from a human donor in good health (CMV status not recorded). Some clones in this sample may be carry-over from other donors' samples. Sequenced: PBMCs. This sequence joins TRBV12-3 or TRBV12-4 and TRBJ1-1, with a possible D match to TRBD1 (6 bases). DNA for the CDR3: TGTGCCAGCAGTTCTGGACAGAATGCTGAAGCTTTCTTT. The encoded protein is CASSSGQNAEAFF.